This paragraph reports one T cell receptor beta chain. Its antigen remains unidentified. Healthy donors had no documented immune events, such as infections, while sampled. With V trimmed by 5 bases and J by 4 bases, 3 bases remained unmatched. The CDR3 has 13 amino acids. Per germline, CDR1 LNHDA and CDR2 SQIVND (reference sequence). Repertoires were generated with immunoSEQ multiplex PCR, while TCRdb's copy carries only in-frame clones and drops some. The data hold about 52,000 clones, with roughly 82% observed a single time. These data are taken from a study of identifying expanded T cells in peripheral blood. Regarding the study as a whole: Across healthy donors, higher total template counts meant significantly greater roughly 2-week count variance. Technical replicates showed roughly 1.2 changed clones; approximately 2 weeks 15 to 20; four weeks 19.

The clonotype was recovered from a person aged 18 to 75 in good health. The V gene is TRBV19, the J gene TRBJ2-5; 8 nucleotides align to TRBD1. The sequenced material came from blood. The CDR3 coding sequence is TGTGCCAGTAGTCCCAGGGGGCGAGAGACCCAGTACTTC. This gives the protein CASSPRGRETQYF.